This T cell receptor beta chain stems from a study of blood T cell repertoires in COVID-19. Study as a whole: COVID-19 samples collected from the United States, Italy and Spain covered acute and convalescent phases. PBMCs, B-cell-depleted T cells, or T cells were the source of the cDNA or gDNA that made up the material.

The authors' processing: Reference gene primer amplification gave estimated nucleated cell counts. Measured with immunoSEQ multiplex PCR; TCRdb has only the in-frame clones, and not every one. V and J calls and clone size come straight from that table; D and trimming were deduced from the DNA. The data contain roughly 230,000 clones, 80% to 90% of them singletons. CDR1 SEHNR and CDR2 FQNEAQ come from the germline V gene (reference sequence). The CDR3 has 15 amino acids. Trimming removed 4 bases from V and 0 bases from J, with 13 bases in between. The receptor was derived from a man between 40 and 49 years old with active or convalescent COVID-19. The sequenced sample was peripheral blood. The chain recombines TRBV7-9 with TRBJ2-7, with D perhaps matching TRBD1 (5 bases). The CDR3 DNA sequence: TGTGCCAGCAGCTCTCAGGGTGCCCCCTCCTACGAGCAGTACTTC. It translates to CASSSQGAPSYEQYF. The full variable domain, its missing parts supplied by reference TRBV7-9 and TRBJ2-7, is DTGVSQNPRHKITKRGQNVTFRCDPISEHNRLYWYRQTLGQGPEFLTYFQNEAQLEKSRLLSDRFSAERPKGSFSTLEIQRTEQGDSAMYLCASSSQGAPSYEQYFGPGTRLTVT.